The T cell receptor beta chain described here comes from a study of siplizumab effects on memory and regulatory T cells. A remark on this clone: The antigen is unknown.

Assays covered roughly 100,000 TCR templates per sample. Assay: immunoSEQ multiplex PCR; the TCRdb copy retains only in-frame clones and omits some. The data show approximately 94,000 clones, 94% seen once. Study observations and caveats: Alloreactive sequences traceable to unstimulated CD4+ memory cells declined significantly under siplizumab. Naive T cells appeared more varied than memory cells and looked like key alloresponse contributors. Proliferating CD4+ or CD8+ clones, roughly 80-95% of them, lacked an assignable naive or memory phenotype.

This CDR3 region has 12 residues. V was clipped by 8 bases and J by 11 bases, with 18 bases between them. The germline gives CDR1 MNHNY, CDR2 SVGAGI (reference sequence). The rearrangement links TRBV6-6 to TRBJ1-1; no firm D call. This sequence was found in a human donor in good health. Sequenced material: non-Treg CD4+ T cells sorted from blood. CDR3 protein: CASEQSPTGAFF. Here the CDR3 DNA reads TGTGCCAGCGAGCAATCCCCCACTGGGGCTTTCTTT.